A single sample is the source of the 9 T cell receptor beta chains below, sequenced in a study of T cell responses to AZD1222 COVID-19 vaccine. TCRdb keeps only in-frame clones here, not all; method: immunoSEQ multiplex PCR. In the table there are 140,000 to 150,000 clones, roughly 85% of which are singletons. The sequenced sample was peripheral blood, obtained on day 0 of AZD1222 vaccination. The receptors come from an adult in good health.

CDR3 coding DNA: TGTGCCATCAGTGAGCCGCCGACAGGGATGACAGTGAATGAGCAGTTCTTC. Protein: CAISEPPTGMTVNEQFF. This sequence joins TRBV10-3 and TRBJ2-1; 7 nucleotides line up with TRBD1. Losses at the gene ends were 2 bases for V and 7 bases for J; bases not matched to a gene: 14. This CDR3 region has 17 residues. Germline assignment: CDR1 ENHRY and CDR2 SYGVKD.

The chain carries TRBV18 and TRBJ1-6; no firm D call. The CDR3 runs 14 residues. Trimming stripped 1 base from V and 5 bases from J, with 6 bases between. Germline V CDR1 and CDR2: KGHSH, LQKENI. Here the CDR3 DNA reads TGTGCCAGCTCACCACGGCAGAATAATTCACCCCTCCACTTT. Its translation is CASSPRQNNSPLHF.

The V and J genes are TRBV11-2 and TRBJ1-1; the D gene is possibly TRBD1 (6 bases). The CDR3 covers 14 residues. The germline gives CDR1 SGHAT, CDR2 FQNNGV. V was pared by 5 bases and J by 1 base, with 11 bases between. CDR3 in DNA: TGTGCCAGCAGCGCCGGGACACCGAACACTGAAGCTTTCTTT. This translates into CASSAGTPNTEAFF.

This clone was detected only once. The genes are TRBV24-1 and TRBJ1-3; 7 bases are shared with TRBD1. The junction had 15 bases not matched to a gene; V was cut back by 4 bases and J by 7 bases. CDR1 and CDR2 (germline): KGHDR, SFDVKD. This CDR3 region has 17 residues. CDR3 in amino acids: CATSDPSSTGITNTIYF. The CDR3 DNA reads TGTGCCACCAGTGACCCCTCGTCGACAGGGATTACTAACACCATATATTTT.

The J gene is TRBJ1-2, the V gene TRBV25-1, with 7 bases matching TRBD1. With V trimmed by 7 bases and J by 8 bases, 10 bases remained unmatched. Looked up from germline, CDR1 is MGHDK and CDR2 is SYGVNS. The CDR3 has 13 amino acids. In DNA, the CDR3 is TGTGCCAGCAATTTCGGGACAGCCTCCGGCTACACCTTC. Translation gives CASNFGTASGYTF.

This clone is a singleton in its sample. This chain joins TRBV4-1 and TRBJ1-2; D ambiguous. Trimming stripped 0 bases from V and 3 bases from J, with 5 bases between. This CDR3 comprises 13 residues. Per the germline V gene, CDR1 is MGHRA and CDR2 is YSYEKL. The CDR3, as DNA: TGCGCCAGCAGCCAAGACGTCTACTATGGCTACACCTTC. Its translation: CASSQDVYYGYTF.

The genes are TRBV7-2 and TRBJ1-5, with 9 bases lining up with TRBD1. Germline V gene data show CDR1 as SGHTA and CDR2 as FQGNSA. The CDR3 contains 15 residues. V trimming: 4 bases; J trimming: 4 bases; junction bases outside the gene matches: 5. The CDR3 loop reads CASSSRDRENQPQHF. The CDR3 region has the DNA TGTGCCAGCAGCTCCCGGGACAGGGAAAATCAGCCCCAGCATTTT.

The CDR3 loop reads CATSDRLRGYNEQFF. The CDR3, as DNA: TGTGCCACCAGTGACCGACTAAGGGGGTACAATGAGCAGTTCTTC. The chain recombines TRBV24-1 with TRBJ2-1, with a tentative D call TRBD1 (6 bases). Trimming stripped 4 bases from V and 4 bases from J, with 13 bases between. Germline lookup yields CDR1 KGHDR and CDR2 SFDVKD. The length of the CDR3 is 15 residues.

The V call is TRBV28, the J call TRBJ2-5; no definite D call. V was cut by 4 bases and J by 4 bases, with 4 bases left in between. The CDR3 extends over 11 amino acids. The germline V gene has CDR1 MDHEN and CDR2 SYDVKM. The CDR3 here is CASSWGETQYF. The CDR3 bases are TGTGCCAGCAGTTGGGGAGAGACCCAGTACTTC.